This T cell receptor beta chain was documented in a study of shared clonotypes between healthy human individuals. In the case of this clone: Its antigen is unknown.

Study-wide results and limits: For sorted subsets, rarefaction showed incomplete sequencing despite large depth. Researchers sampled blood only, noting tissue repertoires likely differ. Owing to a small donor count, the genetic and exposure-history diversity represented was limited. Sharing across a few donors was seen in around 5% of naive CD4 clonotypes.

V was cut by 4 bases and J by 2 bases, with 9 bases left in between. The CDR3 is 15 residues long. CDR1 is SEHNR and CDR2 is FQNEAQ in the germline V gene (reference sequence). Sequenced by immunoSEQ multiplex PCR; TCRdb stores in-frame clones only, minus some. The repertoire holds over a million clones, with about 76% as singletons. This sequence was found in a man aged 18 to 29 in good health. The rearrangement joins TRBV7-9 to TRBJ2-6; D possibly corresponds to TRBD2 (6 bases). Sequenced input: memory CD4+ T cells sorted from blood. Subset reported: CD45RA-negative fraction. CDR3 DNA sequence: TGTGCCAGCAGCTGGAGGGGAGCTGGGGCCAACGTCCTGACTTTC. Translated, it gives CASSWRGAGANVLTF.